This entry lists 7 T cell receptor beta chains sequenced from one sample in a study of T cells in Graves' hyperthyroidism and ophthalmopathy. Amplification of TCR beta CDR3 regions used RNA as the template. The HTBI primer set drove a first-round RT-PCR of the TCR CDR3. TCRdb re-called the multiplex PCR reads with MiXCR, one entry per CDR3 protein. Among hundreds of thousands of distinct CDR3 sequences listed, under 20% were seen once. The sample taken for sequencing was blood. The receptor source for this set is a woman younger than 30 with Graves' ophthalmopathy.

This chain joins TRBV20-1 and TRBJ1-6; unclear D gene. This CDR3 spans 16 amino acids. The V end lost 4 bases, the J end lost 6 bases, and 19 bases lay between the germline ends. CDR1 DFQATT and CDR2 SNEGSKA come from the germline V gene (reference sequence). CDR3 amino acids: CSATLDTLGTNSPLHF. CDR3 coding DNA: TGCAGTGCTACCCTTGACACACTAGGTACTAATTCACCCCTCCACTTT.

This clonotype appeared many times. J is TRBJ1-2 and V is TRBV28; a weak D match, TRBD1 (6 bases). Per the germline V gene, CDR1 is MDHEN and CDR2 is SYDVKM. CDR3 size: 13 residues. Trimming removed 2 bases at V and 7 bases at J, with 11 bases between. The CDR3 nucleotides read TGTGCCAGCAGTTTAGCAGGGGTTGTTGGCTACACCTTC. It translates to CASSLAGVVGYTF.

V gene TRBV28 combines with J gene TRBJ2-7, with D unclear. This CDR3 contains 12 residues. Germline lookup yields CDR1 MDHEN and CDR2 SYDVKM. The germline V and J ends were trimmed by 5 bases and 3 bases, with 8 bases remaining between them. The CDR3 DNA follows: TGTGCCAGCAGTCACAGTTACTACGAGCAGTACTTC. It specifies CASSHSYYEQYF.

As concerns this clonotype: Given a much more abundant clone one base away, this may be a read error. The chain has TRBV5-1 and TRBJ2-1; the match to TRBD1 covers 11 bases. CDR1 is SGHRS, CDR2 YFSETQ, per germline. CDR3 length: 15 amino acids. The trim removed 2 bases at V and 8 bases at J, leaving 6 bases unmatched. The CDR3 DNA reads TGCGCCAGCAGCTTTGAGGGGACAGGGGGACATGAGCAGTTCTTC. Translated: CASSFEGTGGHEQFF.

This chain links TRBV15 with TRBJ2-3, with a tentative D call TRBD2 (6 bases). The CDR3 runs 15 residues. The V end was cut by 3 bases, the J end by 1 base, with 11 bases between. Per the germline V gene, CDR1 is LNHNV and CDR2 is YYDKDF (reference sequence). The CDR3 region has the DNA TGTGCCACCAGCAGCTTTGAGCGGGGCACAGATACGCAGTATTTT. Translated: CATSSFERGTDTQYF. The full variable domain, in which reference TRBV15 and TRBJ2-3 provide the parts outside the CDR3, is DAMVIQNPRYQVTQFGKPVTLSCSQTLNHNVMYWYQQKSSQAPKLLFHYYDKDFNNEADTPDNFQSRRPNTSFCFLDIRSPGLGDTAMYLCATSSFERGTDTQYFGPGTRLTVL.

In this sample, this clonotype turned up many times. The rearrangement uses TRBV6-1 and TRBJ2-7; 9 bases agree with TRBD2. With 3 bases clipped from V and 0 bases from J, the junction kept 9 bases outside the gene matches. The CDR3 totals 17 residues. Germline CDR1 is MNHNS and CDR2 is SASEGT. In DNA, the CDR3 is TGTGCCAGCAGTGATTATCTAGCGGGACCGAGCTCCTACGAGCAGTACTTC. Translating gives CASSDYLAGPSSYEQYF.

This clonotype was observed a few times. The V and J genes are TRBV4-2 and TRBJ1-1; a possible D gene is TRBD1 (6 bases). This CDR3 spans 15 amino acids. V was cut by 2 bases and J by 0 bases, with 10 bases left in between. Per the germline V gene, CDR1 is LGHNA and CDR2 is YNFKEQ. The CDR3 DNA follows: TGTGCCAGCAGCCAACGAAGGACAGTGAACACTGAAGCTTTCTTT. Protein product: CASSQRRTVNTEAFF.